What follows are 5 T cell receptor beta chains derived from one specimen sequenced in a study of blood T cell repertoires in COVID-19 (dated by TCRdb to 2018 to 2020). Receptors were amplified or captured by the immunoSEQ multiplex PCR assay. TCRdb stores this immuneACCESS table with in-frame sequences only. Part of the clones is absent; in the studies checked, under half of the shortfall reflects unresolved V genes, and no reason is known for the rest. The sample data list over 150,000 clones, and 75% to 80% of these were observed just once. The top ten clonotypes cover around 24% of the sample. Sample: peripheral blood. These receptors were obtained from a woman in her seventies with acute or convalescent COVID-19.

The V and J genes are TRBV7-8 and TRBJ2-5, with 9 nucleotides matching TRBD1. The CDR3 runs 16 residues. With 2 bases clipped from V and 4 bases from J, the junction kept 8 bases outside the gene matches. Germline V gene sequence: CDR1 SGHVS, CDR2 FQNEAQ. This CDR3 reads CASSLMGQGEGETQYF. Written as DNA, the CDR3 is TGTGCCAGCAGCTTAATGGGACAGGGCGAGGGAGAGACCCAGTACTTC.

Only a few counts were recorded for this clone. The rearrangement joins TRBV30 to TRBJ2-7, with TRBD2 matching 7 bases. Trimming cost V 3 bases and J 6 bases; bases outside gene matches: 11. Looked up from germline, CDR1 is GTSNPN and CDR2 is SVGIG (reference sequence). The CDR3 has 14 amino acids. The CDR3 nucleotides are TGTGCCTGGAGCGGACTAGTTTCCTCTAGCGAGCAGTACTTC. Translated, it gives CAWSGLVSSSEQYF.

The chain links TRBV15 to TRBJ1-2; 9 bases match TRBD1. Trimming removed 4 bases from V and 6 bases from J; junction bases left unmatched: 3. CDR1 and CDR2 (germline): LNHNV, YYDKDF (reference sequence). The CDR3 runs 13 residues. CDR3 region: CATSTGQGNGYTF. The CDR3 DNA follows: TGTGCCACCAGCACCGGACAGGGGAATGGCTACACCTTC.

The V call is TRBV24-1, the J call TRBJ2-1; the match to TRBD2 covers 7 bases. The CDR3 has 17 amino acids. J was trimmed by 6 bases and V by 4 bases; bases with no gene match: 14. In germline, CDR1 is KGHDR, CDR2 SFDVKD. The CDR3 DNA reads as TGTGCCACCAGTGACTACCACCGGGAGGCCCACCCCAATGAGCAGTTCTTC. It codes for CATSDYHREAHPNEQFF.

In its sample, this clone was seen once. The chain couples TRBV9 to TRBJ2-1; 10 bases map to TRBD1. The CDR3 is made up of 15 amino acids. J lost 8 bases, V lost 0 bases, and 5 bases had no gene match. Per germline, CDR1 SGDLS and CDR2 YYNGEE. Here the CDR3 DNA reads TGTGCCAGCAGCGTAGGGACAGGGGGGGTCGATGAGCAGTTCTTC. Its translation is CASSVGTGGVDEQFF. Together with reference TRBV9 and TRBJ2-1, the CDR3 gives the full variable domain: DSGVTQTPKHLITATGQRVTLRCSPRSGDLSVYWYQQSLDQGLQFLIQYYNGEERAKGNILERFSAQQFPDLHSELNLSSLELGDSALYFCASSVGTGGVDEQFFGPGTRLTVL.